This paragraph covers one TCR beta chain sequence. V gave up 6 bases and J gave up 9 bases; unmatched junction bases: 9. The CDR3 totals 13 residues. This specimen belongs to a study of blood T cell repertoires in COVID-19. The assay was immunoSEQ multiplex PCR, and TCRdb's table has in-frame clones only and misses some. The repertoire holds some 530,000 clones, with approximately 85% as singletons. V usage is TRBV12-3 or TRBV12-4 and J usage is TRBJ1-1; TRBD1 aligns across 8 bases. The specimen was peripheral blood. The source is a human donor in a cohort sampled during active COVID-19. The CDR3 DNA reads TGTGCCAGCAGCATAGGACAGGGAGAAAAAGCTTTCTTT. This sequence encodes CASSIGQGEKAFF.